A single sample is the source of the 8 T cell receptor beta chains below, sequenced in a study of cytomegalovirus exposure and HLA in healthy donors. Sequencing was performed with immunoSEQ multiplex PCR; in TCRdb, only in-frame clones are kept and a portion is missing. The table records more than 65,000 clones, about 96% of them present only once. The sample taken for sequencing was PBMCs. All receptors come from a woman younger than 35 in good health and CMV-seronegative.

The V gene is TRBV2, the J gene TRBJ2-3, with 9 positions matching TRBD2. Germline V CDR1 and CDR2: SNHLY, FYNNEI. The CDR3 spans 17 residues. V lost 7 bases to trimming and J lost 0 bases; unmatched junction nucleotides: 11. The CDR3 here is CASNFKTSGPSTDTQYF. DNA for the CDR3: TGTGCCAGCAATTTTAAAACTAGCGGGCCCAGCACAGATACGCAGTATTTT.

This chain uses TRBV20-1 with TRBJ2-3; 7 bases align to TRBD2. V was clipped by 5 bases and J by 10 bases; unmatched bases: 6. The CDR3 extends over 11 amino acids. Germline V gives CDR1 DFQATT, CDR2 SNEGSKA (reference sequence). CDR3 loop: CSAVTGGAQYF. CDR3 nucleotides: TGCAGTGCTGTCACTGGGGGGGCGCAGTATTTT.

The CDR3 is CASSLAGVGGGNTIYF. DNA for the CDR3: TGTGCCAGCAGCTTGGCGGGTGTCGGGGGGGGAAACACCATATATTTT. The J gene is TRBJ1-3, the V gene TRBV5-4; D perhaps matches TRBD1 (5 bases). The length of the CDR3 is 16 residues. V lost 0 bases, J lost 4 bases, and 14 bases lay in between. Germline assignment: CDR1 SGHNT and CDR2 YYREEE (reference sequence).

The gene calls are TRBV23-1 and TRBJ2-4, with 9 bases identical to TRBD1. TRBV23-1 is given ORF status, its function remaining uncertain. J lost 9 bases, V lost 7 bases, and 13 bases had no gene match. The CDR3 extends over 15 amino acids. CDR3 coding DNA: TGCGCCAGCATAACCGGGACAGGGCCCACCGGCATTCAGTACTTC. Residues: CASITGTGPTGIQYF.

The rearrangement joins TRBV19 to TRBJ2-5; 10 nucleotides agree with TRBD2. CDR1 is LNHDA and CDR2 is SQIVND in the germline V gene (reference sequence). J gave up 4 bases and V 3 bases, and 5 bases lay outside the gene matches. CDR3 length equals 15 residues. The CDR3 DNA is TGTGCCAGTAGTATCCCAACTAGCGGGACAGAGACCCAGTACTTC. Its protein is CASSIPTSGTETQYF.

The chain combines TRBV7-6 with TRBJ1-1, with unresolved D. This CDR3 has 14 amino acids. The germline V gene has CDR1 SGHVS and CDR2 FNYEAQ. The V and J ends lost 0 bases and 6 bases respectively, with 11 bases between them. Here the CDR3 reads CASSLAVEAAEAFF. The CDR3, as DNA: TGTGCCAGCAGCTTAGCGGTTGAGGCAGCTGAAGCTTTCTTT. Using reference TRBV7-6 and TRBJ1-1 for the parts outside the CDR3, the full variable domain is GAGVSQSPRYKVTKRGQDVALRCDPISGHVSLYWYRQALGQGPEFLTYFNYEAQQDKSGLPNDRFSAERPEGSISTLTIQRTEQRDSAMYRCASSLAVEAAEAFFGQGTRLTVV.

For the CDR3, the DNA is TGTGCCAGCAGCCGGGGACTAGCGGGAGGGAGTGAGCAGTTCTTC. It codes for CASSRGLAGGSEQFF. This sequence joins TRBV5-4 and TRBJ2-1; 16 bases fit TRBD2. V dropped 4 bases and J dropped 9; count of bases not matched to a gene: 4. From germline, CDR1 is SGHNT and CDR2 YYREEE (reference sequence). The CDR3 loop spans 15 amino acids.

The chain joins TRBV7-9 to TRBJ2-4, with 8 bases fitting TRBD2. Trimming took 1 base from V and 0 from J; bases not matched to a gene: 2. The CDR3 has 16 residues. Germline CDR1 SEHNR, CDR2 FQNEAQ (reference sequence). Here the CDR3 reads CASSLVLAEAKNIQYF. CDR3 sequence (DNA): TGTGCCAGCAGCTTAGTACTAGCGGAAGCCAAAAACATTCAGTACTTC.